This T cell receptor beta chain appears in the sequencing data of a study of tumor-infiltrating lymphocytes in primary liver carcinoma. Study information: Patients of both sexes were 30 to 69 years old. Staging of the tumors gave T1-T3 N0M0, with widths of 4.2 to 10 cm.

Germline DNA was also extracted, while the blood RNA originated from unsorted whole blood. General study results and limits: Blood's top-250-clone fraction was significantly lower than that of tumors (p = 0.039). Tumor-adjacent and tumor-blood pairs displayed less overlap than did pairs of tumor regions.

Priming with a constant-region primer yielded TCR beta cDNA from about 500 ng total RNA. Investigators got TCR beta libraries out of three nested multiplex PCR rounds, done with slightly modified ARM-PCR. Use of TRBV1-TRBV30 forward primers with a C-beta reverse primer characterized the first two PCR rounds, which lasted about 10 cycles each. TCRdb called the multiplex PCR reads again in MiXCR, with one record for every CDR3 protein. The table includes around 330,000 distinct CDR3 sequences, roughly two thirds detected once. About this clonotype itself: Its target is not known.

With 5 bases clipped from V and 2 bases from J, the junction kept 5 bases outside the gene matches. Per germline, CDR1 SGHDN and CDR2 FVKESK. The CDR3 is made up of 15 amino acids. This receptor was identified in a man in his forties or fifties with primary liver carcinoma and hepatitis B virus infection. The specimen was peripheral blood. The V gene is TRBV14, the J gene TRBJ2-1, with 8 positions matching TRBD1. The CDR3 nucleotides are TGTGCCAGCAGCTTCCGACAGGGGCCCTACAATGAGCAGTTCTTC. Encoded protein: CASSFRQGPYNEQFF.